These T cell receptor beta chains were read from a single sample in a study of cytomegalovirus exposure and HLA in healthy donors. The assay was immunoSEQ multiplex PCR, and TCRdb's table has in-frame clones only and misses some. This sample carries about 93,000 clones, around 80% of them seen once, and the ten largest clones take 0.5% to 0.65%. Material: PBMCs. All receptors come from a man aged 25-45 years in good health and CMV-seronegative. Both conserved end residues are part of each CDR3. A D gene is named only where the DNA matches it firmly. Only part of the rows carry a size: once, few, many, or a class if the clone is expanded.

d_gene,v_gene,abundance,j_gene,CDR3nt,CDR3aa
TRBD2,TRBV2,few,TRBJ2-3,TGTGCCAGCAGCTCAAGGGCTAGCGGATCTAGCACAGATACGCAGTATTTT,CASSSRASGSSTDTQYF
-,TRBV5-4,-,TRBJ2-5,TGTGCCAGCAGCGAGCAAGAGACCCAGTACTTC,CASSEQETQYF
TRBD1,TRBV12-5,-,TRBJ2-1,TGTGCTAGTGGTTTCAGATTGACCGGGACAGGGGGTAATGAGCAGTTCTTC,CASGFRLTGTGGNEQFF
-,TRBV5-1,-,TRBJ1-5,TGCGCCAGCAGCCAGATTCCAGGGAAACAGGGAGATCAGCCCCAGCATTTT,CASSQIPGKQGDQPQHF
-,TRBV29-1,-,TRBJ2-1,TGCAGCGTTCAATCACCCGGGAGCGGATATGAGCAGTTCTTC,CSVQSPGSGYEQFF
TRBD1,TRBV6-4,once,TRBJ1-1,TGTGCCAGCAGTGCTACAGGGGGCACTGAAGCTTTCTTT,CASSATGGTEAFF
-,TRBV10-1,-,TRBJ2-3,TGCGCCAGCATACTCGGGGGGCTGGCCACAGATACGCAGTATTTT,CASILGGLATDTQYF
-,TRBV14,-,TRBJ2-4,TGTGCCAGCAGCCAGCAACAGGGATCAACCATTCAGTACTTC,CASSQQQGSTIQYF
TRBD2,TRBV6-4,-,TRBJ2-3,TGTGCCACCTCCCCAACCGGTTGGACTAGCGGGGTAGATACGCAGTATTTT,CATSPTGWTSGVDTQYF
-,TRBV19,-,TRBJ1-5,TGTGCCAGTAGTTCCGACAGGATTCAGGACGTTGGCAATCAGCCCCAGCATTTT,CASSSDRIQDVGNQPQHF
-,TRBV4-1,few,TRBJ1-5,TGCGCCAGCAGCCAAGGGGCAGGGAATAGCAATCAGCCCCAGCATTTT,CASSQGAGNSNQPQHF
TRBD1,TRBV11-2,-,TRBJ2-5,TGTGCCAGCAGCTTACGGCGTCGGGACAGTGGTCAGACCCAGTACTTC,CASSLRRRDSGQTQYF
-,TRBV6-5,-,TRBJ1-3,TGTGCCAGCAGCCGAGGAGGGTTCTCTGGAAACACCATATATTTT,CASSRGGFSGNTIYF
-,TRBV7-2,-,TRBJ2-1,TGTGCCAGCAGCTTTAGCTATGAGCAGTTCTTC,CASSFSYEQFF
TRBD2,TRBV7-3,once,TRBJ2-2,TGTGCCAGCAGGCCCTCGAGCGGGAGGGCCGGGGAGCTGTTTTTT,CASRPSSGRAGELFF
-,TRBV19,once,TRBJ1-5,TGTGCCAGTAGTATAGGTGGGAGGGCCCAAACTCAGCCCCAGCATTTT,CASSIGGRAQTQPQHF
-,TRBV5-4,-,TRBJ2-1,TGTGCCAGCAGCTGGGGGACTCCTGGGGGCAATGAGCAGTTCTTC,CASSWGTPGGNEQFF
-,TRBV6-1,-,TRBJ1-6,TGTGCCAGCAGTGGTGACACCCGGAGGGGCTATAATTCACCCCTCCACTTT,CASSGDTRRGYNSPLHF
TRBD2,TRBV6-6,-,TRBJ2-3,TGTGCCAGCAGTTTCCGGGAGGGATGGTACACAGATACGCAGTATTTT,CASSFREGWYTDTQYF
-,TRBV7-2,-,TRBJ1-2,TGTGCCAGCAGCCCCGGATGCAGGGGTGCCTATGGCTACACCTTC,CASSPGCRGAYGYTF
TRBD2,TRBV11-1,-,TRBJ2-1,TGTGCCAGCAGCCCGGGACTAGCGGGAGTTAATGAGCAGTTCTTC,CASSPGLAGVNEQFF
-,TRBV9,-,TRBJ1-3,TGTGCCAGCAGCGTAGGTACGAGAGCCCACTCTGGAAACACCATATATTTT,CASSVGTRAHSGNTIYF
-,TRBV5-1,-,TRBJ2-5,TGCGCCAGCAGCCCCGGACAGTATGGGCAAGAGACCCAGTACTTC,CASSPGQYGQETQYF
TRBD1,TRBV2,-,TRBJ2-1,TGTGCCAGCAGGCAGGACAGGAGGTCCTACAATGAGCAGTTCTTC,CASRQDRRSYNEQFF
-,TRBV19,-,TRBJ1-1,TGTGCCAGTAGTATGGGCATCCCACCGAACACTGAAGCTTTCTTT,CASSMGIPPNTEAFF
-,TRBV11-2,-,TRBJ2-1,TGTGCCAGCAGCTTTCGGGGGTCCCCCCCCAGGGAGCAGTTCTTC,CASSFRGSPPREQFF
TRBD1,TRBV7-3,-,TRBJ1-2,TGTGCCAGCAGCCCCGGGACAGAACATGGCTACACCTTC,CASSPGTEHGYTF
TRBD2,TRBV7-2,-,TRBJ2-5,TGTGCCAGCAGCCCAGGACTAGTGGGGACCCAGTACTTC,CASSPGLVGTQYF
-,TRBV5-8,-,TRBJ1-1,TGTGCCAGCAGCTTGGTGACACAGGTTAGGTTCGCTGAAGCTTTCTTT,CASSLVTQVRFAEAFF
TRBD1,TRBV7-3,-,TRBJ1-1,TGTGCCAGCATCCAACTACAGGGGGCAAGTAGTCACACTGAAGCTTTCTTT,CASIQLQGASSHTEAFF
TRBD1,TRBV11-1,-,TRBJ1-1,TGTGCCAGCAGCTTGGACAGGGGGAACACTGAAGCTTTCTTT,CASSLDRGNTEAFF
TRBD1,TRBV10-3,-,TRBJ1-1,TGTGCCATCAGTTCGGGACAGGGGAACACTGAAGCTTTCTTT,CAISSGQGNTEAFF
-,TRBV11-2,once,TRBJ2-1,TGTGCCAGCAGCTTAGGAACGGTCGGTGAGCAGTTCTTC,CASSLGTVGEQFF
-,TRBV6-1,-,TRBJ2-3,TGTGCCAGCAGTGAAGTTCCGCTAGCCAGCACAGATACGCAGTATTTT,CASSEVPLASTDTQYF
-,TRBV4-1,few,TRBJ2-7,TGCGCCAGCAGCCAGGTTCTGGGGAGCTCCTACGAGCAGTACTTC,CASSQVLGSSYEQYF
-,TRBV2,-,TRBJ2-7,TGTGCCAGCAGTGAGTTACCGGGATTCGGCTACGAGCAGTACTTC,CASSELPGFGYEQYF
TRBD1,TRBV25-1,-,TRBJ1-5,TGTGCCACCGTCCCGGGACAGGGGGCGGTTTTGAGCAATCAGCCCCAGCATTTT,CATVPGQGAVLSNQPQHF
-,TRBV19,-,TRBJ1-2,TGTGCCAGTAGTGGTTCGGAGACGTTAAGGGGTTGGTATGGCTACACCTTC,CASSGSETLRGWYGYTF
-,TRBV27,-,TRBJ2-7,TGTGCCAGCAGTTTATCTCCAGACTACGAGCAGTACTTC,CASSLSPDYEQYF
TRBD2,TRBV5-1,-,TRBJ2-1,TGCGCCAGCAGCTTGTCGAGCGGGGGGACGTCCTACAATGAGCAGTTCTTC,CASSLSSGGTSYNEQFF
TRBD2,TRBV7-3,-,TRBJ2-3,TGTGCCAGCAGCTTAAACCCCTCGCGGGAGGGCTGGGATACGCAGTATTTT,CASSLNPSREGWDTQYF
TRBD1,TRBV19,-,TRBJ1-1,TGTGCCAGTCTCCCCCACTTCGAACAGGGGGCACGAGCTTTCTTT,CASLPHFEQGARAFF
TRBD1,TRBV6-5,-,TRBJ1-2,TGTGCCAGCAGACTCGACAGGGTGGCTGGCTACACCTTC,CASRLDRVAGYTF
-,TRBV14,-,TRBJ2-3,TGTGCCAGCAGCCCCATACCAGGCAGGAAGGCCCCAGATACGCAGTATTTT,CASSPIPGRKAPDTQYF
-,TRBV9,few,TRBJ2-1,TGTGCCAGCAGCACTGGGACGGGAGCGGGTCGTTCCTACAATGAGCAGTTCTTC,CASSTGTGAGRSYNEQFF